One T cell receptor beta chain is described in this entry. Source study methods: Amplification of reference gene primers provided the estimated nucleated cell counts. Some clones are missing from TCRdb's copy, which holds only in-frame ones; the method was immunoSEQ multiplex PCR. That table gives V, J and clone size, and the DNA gave D and trimming. The sample includes roughly 190,000 clones, over 80% of them seen just once. This specimen belongs to a study of blood T cell repertoires in COVID-19. For the study at large: The United States, Italy and Spain were the sources of the acute and convalescent COVID-19 samples. PBMCs, B-cell-depleted T cells, or T cells were the source of the cDNA or gDNA that made up the material.

The CDR3 has 17 amino acids. Germline V gene data show CDR1 as MGHRA and CDR2 as YSYEKL. Trimming shortened V by 1 base and J by 0 bases, and 16 bases separated the two germline ends. The TCR was taken from a woman between 40 and 50 years old with acute or convalescent COVID-19. This rearrangement joins TRBV4-1 to TRBJ2-7; D is possibly TRBD2 (6 bases). Sequenced input: peripheral blood. CDR3 amino acids: CASSQVGGSGNSYEQYF. Written as DNA, the CDR3 is TGCGCCAGCAGCCAAGTAGGTGGTAGCGGAAACTCCTACGAGCAGTACTTC.